This T cell receptor (beta chain) was retrieved from a study of CD8 T cells in Susac syndrome. Germline lookup yields CDR1 MDHEN and CDR2 SYDVKM. The CDR3 has 16 amino acids. V was pared by 7 bases and J by 0 bases, with 9 bases of the junction left unmatched. Reverse transcription used roughly 0.45 to 1 ug RNA and random hexamers. Amplification of the TCR beta CDR3 was carried out by immunoSEQ multiplex PCR, which spanned a total of 54 Vbeta and 13 Jbeta segments. One entry per CDR3 protein results from TCRdb running MiXCR on the immunoSEQ multiplex PCR reads. The repertoire consists of about 200,000 distinct CDR3 sequences, with 90% to 95% occurring once and the leading ten covering 0.093%.

Material for sequencing was CD4+ T cells from PBMCs. This TCR was sampled from a human donor with multiple sclerosis. This chain connects TRBV28 to TRBJ2-1; the match to TRBD2 covers 7 bases. The CDR3 nucleotides are TGTGCCAGCACACCCCCAGGCGGGAGCTCCTACAATGAGCAGTTCTTC. Translated: CASTPPGGSSYNEQFF.